The clone carrying this T cell receptor (beta chain) came up a few times. Its antigen is as yet unknown. Per the study methods: ImmunoSEQ sequences covered only the junction and lacked quality scores; filtering therefore differed. TCRdb keeps only in-frame clones here, not all; method: immunoSEQ multiplex PCR. The V and J calls and clone size come from that table; D and trimming were worked out from the DNA. Counted here are 1.4 million to 1.5 million clones, 95% to 97% occurring once; the ten biggest clones make up about 1.2%. The source of the sample is a study of shared clonotypes between healthy human individuals. Whole-study context: Each donor's CD8 memory used one plate, CD8 naive two, each CD4 subset three.

All participating donors were Caucasian adults from Nashville, Tennessee. Study-wide findings and caveats: Among donors, clonotype sharing was expected to be affected by sequencing depth.

This CDR3 has 16 amino acids. Source material: naive CD4+ T cells sorted from blood. Subset defined: CD45RA+ positively selected. This chain uses TRBV7-5 with TRBJ2-1. TRBV7-5 is termed a pseudogene. The clonotype originates from a young man in good health. Written as DNA, the CDR3 is TGTGTCAGAAGCTTTAGTGTCCGCAGCTCCTACAATGAGCAGTTCTTC. This codes for CVRSFSVRSSYNEQFF.